Presented here are 11 T cell receptor beta chains from one specimen sequenced in a study of T cell repertoires in cytomegalovirus infection. TCRdb re-called the reads with MiXCR, one entry per CDR3 protein. The repertoire holds about 310,000 distinct CDR3 sequences, about 8.8% seen once, with approximately 2.4% in the top ten. The sequencing sample was made of PBMCs. All receptors come from a human donor in good health (CMV status not recorded). Some clones in this sample may be carry-over from other donors' samples.

This clonotype was observed at least ten times. The chain carries TRBV12-3 or TRBV12-4 and TRBJ2-5; the D gene is possibly TRBD1 (5 bases). V was trimmed by 2 bases and J by 5 bases, leaving 12 bases between them. CDR3 size: 14 residues. The CDR3 DNA follows: TGTGCCAGCAGTTTAATACAGGCCTCGGAGACCCAGTACTTC. It encodes CASSLIQASETQYF.

This clonotype was seen ten or more times. This chain connects TRBV15 to TRBJ2-3; tentative D call: TRBD2 (7 bases). Germline assignment: CDR1 LNHNV and CDR2 YYDKDF (reference sequence). The CDR3 spans 17 residues. Trimming cost V 5 bases and J 6 bases, with 24 bases left between them. CDR3 region: CATSFSGGGAYMDTQYF. CDR3 bases: TGTGCCACCAGCTTCTCAGGAGGGGGGGCCTACATGGATACGCAGTATTTT.

V usage is TRBV20-1 and J usage is TRBJ2-3; TRBD1 might be the D (6 bases). The CDR3 spans 13 residues. Germline V lookup: CDR1 DFQATT, CDR2 SNEGSKA (reference sequence). Trimming removed 3 bases at V and 5 bases at J, with 12 bases between. CDR3: CSARTGIKDTQYF. Here the CDR3 DNA reads TGCAGTGCTAGGACAGGAATTAAAGATACGCAGTATTTT.

This clonotype was counted only a few times. This chain connects TRBV28 to TRBJ1-3; D is undetermined. Looked up from germline, CDR1 is MDHEN and CDR2 is SYDVKM. The CDR3 loop spans 20 amino acids. With 6 bases removed from V and 0 bases from J, the gap between germline ends came to 27 bases. CDR3 loop: CASSPAQQLNSGLSGNTIYF. DNA for the CDR3: TGTGCCAGCAGCCCAGCCCAGCAGTTAAATAGTGGTCTCTCTGGAAACACCATATATTTT.

This clonotype was seen ten or more times. The chain combines TRBV28 with TRBJ1-2, with 8 nucleotides matching TRBD1. Unmatched junction bases numbered 8, after V lost 3 bases and J lost 11 bases. Per germline, CDR1 MDHEN and CDR2 SYDVKM. This CDR3 contains 13 residues. The CDR3 region is CASSFWQGAFYTF. The DNA for the CDR3 is TGTGCCAGCAGTTTCTGGCAGGGGGCTTTTTACACCTTC.

In its sample, this clonotype was seen a few times. The chain links TRBV7-3 to TRBJ1-6, with TRBD1 as a possible D gene (6 bases). Germline V CDR1 and CDR2: SGHTA, FQGTGA. The CDR3 is 14 amino acids. V shed 1 base and J shed 5 bases, with 6 bases lying between them. DNA for the CDR3: TGTGCCAGCAGCTTAAAGGGGGATAATTCACCCCTCCACTTT. This codes for CASSLKGDNSPLHF. The variable domain in full, completed from reference TRBV7-3 and TRBJ1-6, reads GAGVSQTPSNKVTEKGKYVELRCDPISGHTALYWYRQSLGQGPEFLIYFQGTGAADDSGLPNDRFFAVRPEGSVSTLKIQRTERGDSAVYLCASSLKGDNSPLHFGNGTRLTVT.

This clonotype was seen at least ten times. The chain employs TRBV5-5 and TRBJ2-7; TRBD1 matches 7 bases. The CDR3 has 15 amino acids. The J segment lost 2 bases and the V segment lost 2 bases, leaving 7 bases of the junction unmatched. The germline CDR1 and CDR2 sequences are SGHKS and YYEKEE (reference sequence). The CDR3 nucleotides read TGTGCCAGCAGCTTCCGGGACAGCACGACCTACGAGCAGTACGTC. It is translated as CASSFRDSTTYEQYV.

This clonotype was recorded many times. The chain links TRBV29-1 to TRBJ2-1, with D uncertain. V was clipped by 4 bases and J by 0 bases, with 22 bases between them. The CDR3 consists of 18 residues. CDR1 is SQVTM and CDR2 is ANQGSEA in the germline V gene. DNA of the CDR3: TGCAGCGTTGCCATCAGCAGAGAGCGAGATCTCTCCTACAATGAGCAGTTCTTC. It codes for CSVAISRERDLSYNEQFF.

This clonotype was picked up many times. This chain uses TRBV2 with TRBJ1-2; D remains unclear. CDR1 and CDR2 from the germline V gene are SNHLY and FYNNEI. The V and J ends lost 2 bases and 1 base respectively, with 8 bases between them. The CDR3 has 14 residues. CDR3 sequence: CASSESYFNYGYTF. The CDR3 DNA follows: TGTGCCAGCAGTGAAAGCTACTTTAACTATGGCTACACCTTC.

This clonotype was seen at least ten times. The rearrangement uses TRBV12-3 or TRBV12-4 and TRBJ1-5, with D possibly TRBD1 on 5 matching bases. The CDR3 runs 13 residues. The V gene lost 8 bases and the J gene lost 2 bases, with 10 bases spanning the gap. The CDR3 DNA is TGTGCCAGCGCCAGAGGGGGCAATCAGCCCCAGCATTTT. Translation: CASARGGNQPQHF.

This clonotype was observed at least ten times. The rearrangement joins TRBV20-1 to TRBJ2-1, with D tentatively TRBD2 (6 bases). The length of the CDR3 is 11 residues. Germline lookup yields CDR1 DFQATT and CDR2 SNEGSKA (reference sequence). The DNA for the CDR3 is TGCAGGGCAGGGTCGGGGGATGAGCAGTTCTTC. Translation: CRAGSGDEQFF.